The 9 T cell receptor beta chains reported below all come from one sample, sequenced in a study of human T cells and chemical hapten exposure. TCRdb passed the RACE reads through MiXCR, listing each CDR3 protein once. This sample yields 95,000 or so distinct CDR3 sequences, of which around 10% are seen a single time; approximately 3.4% belongs to the top ten. Described time point: patch test 2, 6 weeks after DPC sensitization. Treatment reported: therapeutic diphenylcyclopropenone sensitization with weekly scalp DPC. The sequencing used whole blood, collected in connection with sensitization to the hapten diphenylcyclopropenone (DPC). The source of these receptors is a woman aged 35 to 49 with alopecia areata. Some clones in this sample may be carry-over from other donors' samples.

The chain joins TRBV20-1 to TRBJ1-5, with D unresolved. The V gene's germline CDR1 is DFQATT and CDR2 SNEGSKA (reference sequence). V lost 6 bases to trimming and J lost 2 bases, with 14 bases between them. CDR3 length: 14 residues. Here the CDR3 DNA reads TGCAGTGCCGGGAGACTGACTGGCAATCAGCCCCAGCATTTT. Translating gives CSAGRLTGNQPQHF.

This clonotype was found many times. The chain is built from TRBV29-1 and TRBJ2-3; no clear D. The V gene's germline CDR1 is SQVTM and CDR2 ANQGSEA. CDR3 size: 11 residues. V shed 8 bases and J shed 5 bases, with 11 bases lying between them. The CDR3 loop is CSPSWGDTQYF. The CDR3 DNA follows: TGCAGCCCCTCTTGGGGAGATACGCAGTATTTT.

The chain has TRBV6-2 or TRBV6-3 and TRBJ2-3; the D is unclear. Trimming shortened V by 4 bases and J by 0 bases, and 11 bases separated the two germline ends. Germline lookup yields CDR1 MNHEY and CDR2 SVGEGT. The CDR3 is made up of 15 amino acids. CDR3 coding DNA: TGTGCCAGCAGTTGGACCGGTTCTAGCACAGATACGCAGTATTTT. Encoded protein: CASSWTGSSTDTQYF.

This clonotype has only a few counts. This chain joins TRBV6-2 or TRBV6-3 and TRBJ2-7; D possibly corresponds to TRBD1 (5 bases). The CDR3 length is 12 residues. Germline lookup yields CDR1 MNHEY and CDR2 SVGEGT. V was trimmed by 7 bases and J by 3 bases, leaving 10 bases between them. CDR3 DNA: TGTGCCAGCATGTCAGGGCGCTACGAGCAGTACTTC. Residues: CASMSGRYEQYF.

The V and J genes are TRBV10-2 and TRBJ2-4; perhaps D is TRBD1 or TRBD2 (5 bases each). The CDR3 length is 13 residues. Germline CDR1 is WSHSY and CDR2 is SAAADI. Trimming cost V 4 bases and J 3 bases, with 7 bases left between them. The CDR3 nucleotides are TGCGCCAGCAGTGGGGGGAACAAAAACATTCAGTACTTC. It translates to CASSGGNKNIQYF.

At least ten counts were recorded for this clonotype. Its ends do not fully match the called genes, so a read error is possible. V and J are TRBV6-1 and TRBJ1-3; the match to TRBD1 covers 8 bases. Germline V gene sequence: CDR1 MNHNS, CDR2 SASEGT. The CDR3 runs 13 residues. The CDR3 spells CASGDRGVNTIYF. The CDR3 DNA sequence: TGTGCCAGCGGTGACAGGGGCGTAAACACCATATATTTT.

Ten or more counts support this clonotype. The rearrangement joins TRBV4-3 to TRBJ2-6; no definite D call. The CDR3 length is 17 residues. Germline CDR1 and CDR2: LGHNA and YSLEER. Trimming shortened V by 0 bases and J by 0 bases, and 9 bases separated the two germline ends. The CDR3, as DNA: TGCGCCAGCAGCCAAGATATGGGCGGCTCTGGGGCCAACGTCCTGACTTTC. Its protein product is CASSQDMGGSGANVLTF.

This clonotype was counted between two and nine times. The genes are TRBV4-1 and TRBJ1-2, with D hard to call. The CDR3 is made up of 14 amino acids. Germline V CDR1 and CDR2: MGHRA, YSYEKL. V was pared by 0 bases and J by 3 bases, with 8 bases between. CDR3 nucleotide sequence: TGCGCCAGCAGCCAAGAATCCACAGACTATGGCTACACCTTC. Protein: CASSQESTDYGYTF.

Only a few counts were recorded for this clonotype. The V call is TRBV20-1, the J call TRBJ1-1; D call uncertain. Trimming pared 6 bases from V and 4 bases from J, leaving 9 bases between. CDR1 is DFQATT, CDR2 SNEGSKA, per germline (reference sequence). The CDR3 runs to 11 residues. The CDR3 loop reads CSAETGTEAFF. The CDR3, as DNA: TGCAGTGCCGAGACCGGCACTGAAGCTTTCTTT.